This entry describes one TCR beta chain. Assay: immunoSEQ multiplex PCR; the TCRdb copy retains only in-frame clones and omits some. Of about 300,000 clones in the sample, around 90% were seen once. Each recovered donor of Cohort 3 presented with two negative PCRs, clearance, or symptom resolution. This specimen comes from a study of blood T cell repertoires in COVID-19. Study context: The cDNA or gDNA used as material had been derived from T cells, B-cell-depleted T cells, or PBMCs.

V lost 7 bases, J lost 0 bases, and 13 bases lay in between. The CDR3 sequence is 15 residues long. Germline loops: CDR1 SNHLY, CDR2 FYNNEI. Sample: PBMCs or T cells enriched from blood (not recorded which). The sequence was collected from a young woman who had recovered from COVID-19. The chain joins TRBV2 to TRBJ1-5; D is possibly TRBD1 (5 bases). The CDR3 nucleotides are TGTGCCAGCACGAGGGACTACTTTAGCAATCAGCCCCAGCATTTT. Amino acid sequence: CASTRDYFSNQPQHF.